The 2 T cell receptor beta chains below were found in one sample sequenced in a study of T cell clonality in common variable immunodeficiency. Some clones are missing from TCRdb's copy, which holds only in-frame ones; the method was immunoSEQ multiplex PCR. The sample includes 40,000 to 45,000 clones, none of them occurring once. Source material: peripheral blood mononuclear cells. Receptor source: a person between 18 and 70 years old in good health.

This clone showed up many times. Coverage ceases 3 residues before the CDR3 finishes, and the germline J gene fills in the end. The chain uses TRBV7-2 and TRBJ2-1, with TRBD2 identical over 8 bases. The CDR3 loop spans 15 amino acids. Trimming removed 1 base from V and 4 bases from J; junction bases left unmatched: 3. Germline CDR1 is SGHTA and CDR2 is FQGNSA. The CDR3 sequence is CASSLGTSSYNEQFF. The CDR3 DNA, read in part, is TGTGCCAGCAGCTTAGGGACTAGCAGTTACAATGAG.

In the case of this clone: The CDR3 end falls 3 residues outside the read, so it is completed with the germline J gene. The chain is built from TRBV7-2 and TRBJ1-2, with D unresolved. Germline values: CDR1 SGHTA, CDR2 FQGNSA. The CDR3 sequence is 15 residues long. The CDR3 here is CASSLLAGPTDTYTF. Partial CDR3 DNA: TGTGCCAGCAGCTTACTAGCGGGCCCCACAGATACC.